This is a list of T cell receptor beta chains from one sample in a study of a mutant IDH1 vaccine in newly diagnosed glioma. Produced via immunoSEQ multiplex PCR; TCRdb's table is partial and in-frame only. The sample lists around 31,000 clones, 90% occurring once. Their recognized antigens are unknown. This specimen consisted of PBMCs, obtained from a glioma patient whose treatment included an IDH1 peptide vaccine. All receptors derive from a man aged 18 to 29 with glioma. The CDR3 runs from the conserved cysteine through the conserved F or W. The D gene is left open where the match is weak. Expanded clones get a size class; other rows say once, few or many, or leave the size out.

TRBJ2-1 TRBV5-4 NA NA CASSSERKSSYNEQFF TGTGCCAGCAGCTCCGAGCGGAAGAGCTCCTACAATGAGCAGTTCTTC
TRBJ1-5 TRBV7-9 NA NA CASSLWEQPQHF TGTGCCAGCAGCTTATGGGAACAGCCCCAGCATTTT
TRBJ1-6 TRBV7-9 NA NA CASSSTDGVKTPLHF TGTGCCAGCAGCTCCACGGACGGCGTTAAGACACCCCTCCACTTT
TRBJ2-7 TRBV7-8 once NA CASSLETYEQYF TGTGCCAGCAGCTTAGAGACCTACGAGCAGTACTTC
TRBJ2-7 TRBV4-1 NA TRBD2 CASSRSGTSGSYEQYF TGCGCCAGCAGCCGTTCCGGGACTAGCGGCTCCTACGAGCAGTACTTC
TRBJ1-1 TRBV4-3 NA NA CASSQDPRAGRRNTEAFF TGCGCCAGCAGCCAGGACCCCCGGGCCGGTAGACGGAACACTGAAGCTTTCTTT
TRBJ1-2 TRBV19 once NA CASSRTIPNYGYTF TGTGCCAGTAGTAGGACAATTCCGAACTATGGCTACACCTTC
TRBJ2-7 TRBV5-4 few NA CASSLFPYTYEQYF TGTGCCAGCAGCTTGTTCCCCTATACCTACGAGCAGTACTTC
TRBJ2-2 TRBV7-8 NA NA CASSRSPTGELFF TGTGCCAGCAGCCGCTCTCCCACCGGGGAGCTGTTTTTT
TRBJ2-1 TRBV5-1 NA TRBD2 CASSLAVTSGSRMNEQFF TGCGCCAGCAGCTTGGCCGTAACTAGCGGGAGCCGAATGAATGAGCAGTTCTTC
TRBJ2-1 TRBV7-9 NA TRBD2 CASSLVITREEQFF TGTGCCAGCAGCTTAGTCATAACGCGGGAGGAGCAGTTCTTC
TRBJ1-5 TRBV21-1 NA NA CASIISGQGPKQPQHF TGTGCCAGCATCATCTCTGGACAGGGGCCGAAGCAGCCCCAGCATTTT
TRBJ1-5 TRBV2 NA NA CASSSGRQPQHF TGTGCCAGCAGTTCGGGACGACAGCCCCAGCATTTT
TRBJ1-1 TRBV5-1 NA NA CASSLAVGLEAFF TGCGCCAGCAGCTTGGCAGTAGGGCTGGAAGCTTTCTTT
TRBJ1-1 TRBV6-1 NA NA CASSEAWGHTEAFF TGTGCCAGCAGTGAAGCTTGGGGCCACACTGAAGCTTTCTTT
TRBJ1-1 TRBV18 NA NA CASSGGNLNTEAFF TGTGCCAGCTCCGGGGGTAATCTGAACACTGAAGCTTTCTTT
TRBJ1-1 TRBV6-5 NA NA CASSYQEKNTEAFF TGTGCCAGCAGTTACCAGGAAAAGAACACTGAAGCTTTCTTT
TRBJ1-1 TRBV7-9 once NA CASTRTVTEAFF TGTGCCAGCACCAGGACAGTTACTGAAGCTTTCTTT
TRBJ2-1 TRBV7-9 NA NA CASSLAGGSGGYNEQFF TGTGCCAGCAGCTTAGCGGGGGGCAGCGGTGGCTACAATGAGCAGTTCTTC
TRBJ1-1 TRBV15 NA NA CATSRAGNTEAFF TGTGCCACCAGCAGAGCAGGGAACACTGAAGCTTTCTTT
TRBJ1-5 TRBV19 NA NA CASSISGQSGQPQHF TGTGCCAGTAGTATTTCGGGTCAGTCGGGGCAGCCCCAGCATTTT
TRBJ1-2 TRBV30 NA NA CAWSVGGSYGYTF TGTGCCTGGAGTGTCGGGGGTTCCTATGGCTACACCTTC
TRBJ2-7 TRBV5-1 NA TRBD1 CASSLDPGQGAYEQYF TGCGCCAGCAGCCTCGATCCGGGACAGGGAGCCTACGAGCAGTACTTC
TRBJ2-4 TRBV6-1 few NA CASSEVGDIQYF TGTGCCAGCAGTGAAGTAGGGGACATTCAGTACTTC
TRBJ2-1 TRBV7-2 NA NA CASSLVSPYNEQFF TGTGCCAGCAGCTTAGTCTCCCCCTACAATGAGCAGTTCTTC
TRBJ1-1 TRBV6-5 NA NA CASSYLGVDTEAFF TGTGCCAGCAGTTACCTCGGGGTTGACACTGAAGCTTTCTTT
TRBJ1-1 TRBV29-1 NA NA CSVTDTYMNTEAFF TGCAGCGTTACCGACACGTATATGAACACTGAAGCTTTCTTT
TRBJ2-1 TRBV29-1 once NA CSVRTFYNEQFF TGCAGCGTCCGGACATTTTACAATGAGCAGTTCTTC
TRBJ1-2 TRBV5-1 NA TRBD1 CASSSGQGSYGYTF TGCGCCAGCAGCTCGGGACAGGGTTCCTATGGCTACACCTTC
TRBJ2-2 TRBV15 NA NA CATSADWTGELFF TGTGCCACCAGCGCCGACTGGACCGGGGAGCTGTTTTTT
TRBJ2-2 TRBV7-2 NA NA CASGPDAMNTGELFF TGTGCCAGCGGCCCAGACGCAATGAACACCGGGGAGCTGTTTTTT
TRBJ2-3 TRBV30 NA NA CASLEVTDTQYF TGTGCCTCCTTAGAGGTCACAGATACGCAGTATTTT
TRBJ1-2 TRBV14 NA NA CASSLVLGYGYTF TGTGCCAGCAGCCTCGTACTAGGGTATGGCTACACCTTC
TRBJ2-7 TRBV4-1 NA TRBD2 CASSLRLAGGFEQYF TGCGCCAGCAGCCTCCGACTAGCGGGAGGATTCGAGCAGTACTTC